What follows is one T cell receptor beta chain and its context. The antigen is undetermined. This entry is derived from a study of cytomegalovirus exposure and HLA in healthy donors. It was with 60 Vbeta and 13 Jbeta primers that the PCR ran. Data came from immunoSEQ multiplex PCR; TCRdb stores just in-frame clones and leaves some out. Seen here are approximately 100,000 clones, around 80% observed once, and the top ten hold over 4.5%. This CDR3 has 15 amino acids. Germline CDR1 MDHEN, CDR2 SYDVKM. The junction had 5 bases not matched to a gene; V was cut back by 3 bases and J by 5 bases. Overall study findings and caveats: Later analysis reportedly placed an Asian-associated ancestry cluster below the roughly 700-donor mean in N-insertions.

The rearrangement joins TRBV28 to TRBJ2-3; 10 bases are shared with TRBD2. This clonotype was sampled from a woman aged 18-29 years in good health and CMV-seropositive. The sequenced sample consisted of PBMCs. This chain's CDR3 is CASSFSLAGVDTQYF. The CDR3 nucleotides are TGTGCCAGCAGTTTTAGTCTAGCGGGAGTAGATACGCAGTATTTT.